This T cell receptor (beta chain) was found in a study of T cell clonality in common variable immunodeficiency (dated by TCRdb to the mid-2010s). Standard criteria were used to diagnose CVID, namely serum IgG, IgA and/or IgM reduced below the normal range together with specific antibody deficiency. There were 45 or so subjects in the CVID group (about 29 male and roughly 15 female), ranging in age from roughly 8 to 70 years, with a mean age of around 44. Most CVID patients and most healthy controls were of Caucasian heritage. At the time of study participation, every CVID subject had been on replacement immunoglobulin therapy for one year or longer. When blood was collected, none of the CVID subjects were ill or on immunomodulatory or immunosuppressive medication. From each donor, roughly 4.5 to 8 ml of heparinized peripheral whole blood was collected. Genomic DNA from adults with common variable immune deficiency (CVID) and from healthy adult controls was the source for sequencing TCRbeta CDR3 repertoires. To isolate peripheral blood mononuclear cells, diluted blood was subjected to density centrifugation over Hypaque 1077 or Ficoll-Paque. Unsorted mononuclear cells served as the source of genomic DNA, which was extracted either by Qiagen column purification or by a centrifugation-based method.

For sequencing input, CVID and control samples contributed equivalent amounts of genomic DNA. For every sample, a 60 bp segment covering the rearranged TCRbeta CDR3 region was amplified and then sequenced. The immunoSEQ assay, a bias-corrected multiplex PCR with high-throughput sequencing, was employed for TCRbeta amplification. As for the authors' bioinformatics: Each unique nucleotide sequence was treated as a clone and annotated with V, D and J genes, copy number and frequency. Sequences were labeled productive if in frame, and non-productive if out of frame or containing stop codons. As previously described, clonality was computed from Shannon's entropy. The predicted amino acid sequences of productive clones were used to derive the mean CDR3 Kyte-Doolittle hydropathy. Hierarchical clustering of scaled V gene usage was performed with the R hclust function using Manhattan distance and complete linkage. Sharing of clones by CDR3 amino acid sequence was evaluated through resampling of 12 repertoires per group over 100 rounds. The repertoires were searched for some 70 published EBV-specific TCRbeta sequences and almost 250 published CMV-specific TCRbeta sequences. A couple of CVID samples yielding fewer than 10,000 sequences were excluded from analysis, leaving over 35 CVID repertoires. In its TCRdb copy, this immuneACCESS table keeps in-frame sequences only and misses some clones. Where compared with another copy, unresolved V genes explain less than half of these, and the others have no known cause. That table supplies the V and J calls and clone size; D and trimming were determined from the DNA. This sample has about 19,000 clones in the table, none counted a single time. The ten largest clones capture approximately 7% of the sample.

Concerning this clone itself: Its target antigen remains unknown. Read sequence stops 3 residues before the CDR3 end, and the germline J gene provides the missing end.

For CDR1 and CDR2, the germline V gene lists SGHRS and YFSETQ. Spanning cysteine to phenylalanine, the CDR3 consists of 15 amino acids. The DNA shown is the part of the CDR3 that was read: 36 bases, in frame from base 1. Overall results and qualifications from the work: CVID subjects shared fewer TCRbeta clones with each other than healthy controls did (p < 0.0001). Fewer deletions and N-nucleotide insertions were reportedly observed in CVID TCRbeta sequences, and highly modified clones with 13 or more V deletions were reportedly absent from CVID TCRbeta sequences. Even though DNA input was the same, control samples had an average of about 80,000 unique sequences each, compared with roughly 34,000 in CVID samples. It was noted by the authors that sequencing of the repertoires of T cell subpopulations would be needed to clarify the cause of the increased clonality in CVID. Increased TCRbeta clonality was found in CVID subjects compared with healthy controls (t-test p = 0.018), with the increase being most characteristic of about a third of subjects. Correlations of repertoire features with clinical complications were constrained by heterogeneity among patients within the CVID cohort.

This chain is built from TRBV5-1 and TRBJ1-2; TRBD1 matches 9 bases in the middle. The origin of this receptor is a human donor with common variable immunodeficiency. Sequenced input: peripheral blood mononuclear cells. The CDR3 amino acid sequence is: CASSIPGQGAGGYTF. The covered CDR3 bases are TGCGCCAGCAGCATACCGGGACAGGGAGCAGGCGGC.